The 23 T cell receptor beta chains listed next were all sequenced from one sample in a study of blood T cell repertoires in COVID-19. Using immunoSEQ multiplex PCR, the repertoire was profiled, and TCRdb retains in-frame clones only, with some absent. The sample shows over 200,000 clones, about 90% of them seen only once. The source material was peripheral blood. The receptors stem from a person between 18 and 35 years old with COVID-19, enrolled during active disease.

This clone was seen only once. This chain connects TRBV2 to TRBJ2-7, with TRBD1 matching over 7 bases. Germline CDR1 is SNHLY and CDR2 is FYNNEI. The CDR3 has 15 residues. J gave up 6 bases and V 2 bases, and 10 bases lay outside the gene matches. The CDR3 loop is CASSEMTGSYIEQYF. The CDR3 bases are TGTGCCAGCAGTGAAATGACAGGGTCATATATCGAGCAGTACTTC.

This clone was seen a single time. The chain has TRBV5-4 and TRBJ2-7; D may be TRBD2 (5 bases). V was clipped by 4 bases and J by 3 bases, with 5 bases between them. CDR3 length: 11 residues. The germline gives CDR1 SGHNT, CDR2 YYREEE (reference sequence). The CDR3 protein is CASSAGYEQYF. CDR3 DNA sequence: TGTGCCAGCAGCGCGGGCTACGAGCAGTACTTC.

The chain employs TRBV7-9 and TRBJ2-3; 8 bases map to TRBD2. Losses at the gene ends were 2 bases for V and 4 bases for J; bases not matched to a gene: 11. Germline assignment: CDR1 SEHNR and CDR2 FQNEAQ (reference sequence). This CDR3 has 17 residues. The CDR3 sequence is CASSLPPRAGDPDTQYF. As DNA, the CDR3 is TGTGCCAGCAGCTTACCCCCCCGAGCGGGAGACCCAGATACGCAGTATTTT.

The chain carries TRBV11-2 and TRBJ2-7; 12 nucleotides line up with TRBD2. V shed 5 bases, J shed 6 bases, and the junction held 8 bases outside the gene matches. The germline V gene has CDR1 SGHAT and CDR2 FQNNGV. This CDR3 region has 15 residues. CDR3 DNA sequence: TGTGCCAGCAGCCCGCCCACTAGCGGGAGGCCCGAGCAGTACTTC. Its translation is CASSPPTSGRPEQYF.

This clone was detected once. The chain has TRBV10-3 and TRBJ2-3; D is unresolved. V lost 3 bases and J lost 5, with 6 bases in between. The CDR3 runs 12 residues. Germline CDR1 ENHRY, CDR2 SYGVKD. The DNA for the CDR3 is TGTGCCATCAGTGAATCAGAAGATACGCAGTATTTT. It translates to CAISESEDTQYF.

This chain links TRBV5-4 with TRBJ1-2; 7 bases line up with TRBD1. The CDR3 has 17 amino acids. CDR1 and CDR2 (germline): SGHNT, YYREEE (reference sequence). J lost 6 bases, V lost 4 bases, and 18 bases had no gene match. The CDR3 region has the DNA TGTGCCAGCAGCGTTGGGACAGAGGGACCGGCGGGCGATGGCTACACCTTC. Translating it yields CASSVGTEGPAGDGYTF. Drawing the rest from reference TRBV5-4 and TRBJ1-2, the complete variable domain is ETGVTQSPTHLIKTRGQQVTLRCSSQSGHNTVSWYQQALGQGPQFIFQYYREEENGRGNFPPRFSGLQFPNYSSELNVNALELDDSALYLCASSVGTEGPAGDGYTFGSGTRLTVV.

The chain is built from TRBV5-6 and TRBJ1-2; 10 positions agree with TRBD1. CDR3 length: 13 residues. Per the germline V gene, CDR1 is SGHDT and CDR2 is YYEEEE. Germline trimming cut 4 bases from V and 7 bases from J; bases unmatched to any gene: 4. The DNA for the CDR3 is TGTGCCAGCAGCCCCGGGACAGGGGCTGGCTACACCTTC. Protein product: CASSPGTGAGYTF. The whole variable domain, filled in from reference TRBV5-6 and TRBJ1-2, reads DAGVTQSPTHLIKTRGQQVTLRCSPKSGHDTVSWYQQALGQGPQFIFQYYEEEERQRGNFPDRFSGHQFPNYSSELNVNALLLGDSALYLCASSPGTGAGYTFGSGTRLTVV.

This clone was recorded once. The chain is built from TRBV9 and TRBJ1-5, with 8 positions matching TRBD1. The CDR3 consists of 15 residues. CDR1 is SGDLS, CDR2 YYNGEE, per germline. Losses at the gene ends were 4 bases for V and 3 bases for J; bases not matched to a gene: 6. CDR3 sequence (DNA): TGTGCCAGCAGCCCCGAGGGACAGGACAATCAGCCCCAGCATTTT. Protein: CASSPEGQDNQPQHF.

This clone was picked up one time. The sample contains more than one DNA sequence encoding this CDR3. The chain uses TRBV5-1 and TRBJ2-7, with TRBD2 matching over 7 bases. Per the germline V gene, CDR1 is SGHRS and CDR2 is YFSETQ. This CDR3 has 15 residues. Losses at the gene ends were 4 bases for V and 0 bases for J; bases not matched to a gene: 7. CDR3: CASSPGGSGSYEQYF. The CDR3 DNA reads as TGCGCCAGCAGCCCCGGCGGGAGCGGCTCCTACGAGCAGTACTTC.

Here the CDR3 DNA reads TGTGCCTGGGAGGCTGGACAGGGGGCGGGGGGCTACACCTTC. Its protein is CAWEAGQGAGGYTF. The V call is TRBV30, the J call TRBJ1-2; 11 bases fit TRBD1. The CDR3 is 14 amino acids. Germline V gene sequence: CDR1 GTSNPN, CDR2 SVGIG (reference sequence). The junction had 10 bases not matched to a gene; V was cut back by 5 bases and J by 8 bases.

V and J are TRBV2 and TRBJ2-3; the match to TRBD2 covers 9 bases. Germline V gene sequence: CDR1 SNHLY, CDR2 FYNNEI. The V and J ends lost 3 bases and 2 bases, in that order; junction bases with no gene match: 6. The CDR3 is made up of 16 amino acids. In nucleotides, the CDR3 is TGTGCCAGCAGTGAGGGGGTAGCGGGGGCCACAGATACGCAGTATTTT. Translation: CASSEGVAGATDTQYF.

The chain couples TRBV5-1 to TRBJ1-4, with TRBD1 matching 10 bases. CDR1 is SGHRS, CDR2 YFSETQ, per germline. V shed 4 bases, J shed 3 bases, and the junction held 6 bases outside the gene matches. The CDR3 loop spans 16 amino acids. The CDR3 DNA sequence: TGCGCCAGCAGCCCACGACAGGGGGCGGCTAATGAAAAACTGTTTTTT. This codes for CASSPRQGAANEKLFF. Full variable domain (outside the CDR3, taken from reference TRBV5-1 and TRBJ1-4): KAGVTQTPRYLIKTRGQQVTLSCSPISGHRSVSWYQQTPGQGLQFLFEYFSETQRNKGNFPGRFSGRQFSNSRSEMNVSTLELGDSALYLCASSPRQGAANEKLFFGSGTQLSVL.

V is TRBV19 and J is TRBJ1-1; 8 bases are a match to TRBD1. Germline CDR1 is LNHDA and CDR2 is SQIVND (reference sequence). CDR3 size: 15 residues. Trimming removed 7 bases from V and 1 base from J; junction bases left unmatched: 8. The CDR3: CASNPTGAGNTEAFF. The CDR3 bases are TGTGCCAGTAACCCGACAGGGGCGGGGAACACTGAAGCTTTCTTT.

The chain carries TRBV19 and TRBJ1-1; 11 bases are shared with TRBD1. The CDR3 contains 16 residues. In germline, CDR1 is LNHDA, CDR2 SQIVND (reference sequence). V trimming: 4 bases; J trimming: 0 bases; junction bases outside the gene matches: 4. The DNA of the CDR3 is TGTGCCAGTAGTACCGGGACAGGGGGGGTGAACACTGAAGCTTTCTTT. It specifies CASSTGTGGVNTEAFF.

This CDR3 reads CSSLGRGTDTQYF. CDR3 sequence (DNA): TGCAGCTCTTTGGGTAGGGGAACAGATACGCAGTATTTT. The J gene is TRBJ2-3, the V gene TRBV29-1, with a weak D call TRBD1 (5 bases). The CDR3 runs to 13 residues. Deletions cut 8 bases from V and 3 bases from J, with 15 bases between. CDR1 SQVTM and CDR2 ANQGSEA come from the germline V gene.

CDR3 sequence reads: CASSSGARYQPQHF. The CDR3 region has the DNA TGTGCCAGTAGTTCTGGGGCCCGTTATCAGCCCCAGCATTTT. This chain uses TRBV19 with TRBJ1-5; perhaps TRBD1 as D (5 bases). The CDR3 has 14 amino acids. V shed 5 bases and J shed 5 bases, with 13 bases lying between them. Germline loops: CDR1 LNHDA, CDR2 SQIVND (reference sequence).

This clone has only a few counts. V gene TRBV19 combines with J gene TRBJ2-7, with TRBD2 identical over 7 bases. The junction had 17 bases not matched to a gene; V was cut back by 3 bases and J by 0 bases. The CDR3 has 19 amino acids. The germline CDR1 and CDR2 sequences are LNHDA and SQIVND (reference sequence). The CDR3 here is CASSMSSGQRRGVSYEQYF. The CDR3 DNA is TGTGCCAGTAGTATGAGCTCGGGCCAAAGACGGGGGGTCTCCTACGAGCAGTACTTC.

The chain combines TRBV5-6 with TRBJ1-2, with a possible D match to TRBD1 (6 bases). Trimming cost V 4 bases and J 3 bases, with 16 bases left between them. The CDR3 is 15 amino acids. Germline V gives CDR1 SGHDT, CDR2 YYEEEE. Here the CDR3 DNA reads TGTGCCAGCAGCCTTGGACAGATCTTATACTATGGCTACACCTTC. This codes for CASSLGQILYYGYTF.

J is TRBJ2-1 and V is TRBV19; 8 nucleotides match TRBD1. CDR1 LNHDA and CDR2 SQIVND come from the germline V gene (reference sequence). The CDR3 sequence is 12 residues long. V lost 6 bases and J lost 9; bases outside the gene matches: 4. The CDR3 is CASRTGATEQFF. The CDR3 DNA is TGTGCCAGTAGGACAGGGGCCACTGAGCAGTTCTTC.

This chain uses TRBV29-1 with TRBJ2-5; D possibly corresponds to TRBD2 (5 bases). The CDR3 loop spans 12 amino acids. The V end lost 8 bases, the J end lost 3 bases, and 13 bases lay between the germline ends. Per the germline V gene, CDR1 is SQVTM and CDR2 is ANQGSEA. The CDR3 loop reads CSSSKGEETQYF. As DNA, the CDR3 is TGCAGCTCCTCAAAGGGAGAAGAGACCCAGTACTTC.

The chain has TRBV9 and TRBJ2-7; D is perhaps TRBD2 (6 bases). The CDR3 extends over 15 amino acids. V lost 2 bases and J lost 3, with 15 bases in between. CDR1 and CDR2 from the germline V gene are SGDLS and YYNGEE. DNA of the CDR3: TGTGCCAGCAGCGTGGCGGGACGCTCGAACTACGAGCAGTACTTC. Encoded protein: CASSVAGRSNYEQYF.

This clone has just one count. The chain carries TRBV19 and TRBJ2-1; 8 positions match TRBD2. CDR1 and CDR2 (germline): LNHDA, SQIVND (reference sequence). The CDR3 totals 13 residues. With 9 bases clipped from V and 7 bases from J, the junction kept 8 bases outside the gene matches. CDR3 protein: CASHEAGANEQFF. The CDR3 DNA is TGTGCCAGCCACGAAGCGGGAGCTAATGAGCAGTTCTTC.

The rearrangement links TRBV6-1 to TRBJ2-5; no reliable D call. Germline V gene lookup returns CDR1 MNHNS and CDR2 SASEGT. This CDR3 region has 14 residues. The germline V and J ends were trimmed by 1 base and 6 bases, with 12 bases remaining between them. CDR3 in amino acids: CASSEEAVPKTQYF. Here the CDR3 DNA reads TGTGCCAGCAGTGAAGAGGCGGTCCCAAAGACCCAGTACTTC.